A single sample is the source of the 7 T cell receptor beta chains below, sequenced in a study of T cells after somatic rescue of genetic block. Measured with immunoSEQ multiplex PCR; TCRdb has only the in-frame clones, and not every one. The sample carries over 10,000 clones, 73% recorded once. The specimen was peripheral blood mononuclear cells (PBMCs). These receptors all come from a boy between 10 and 17 years old.

This CDR3 is CAWSFGQRWETQYF. For the CDR3, the DNA is TGTGCCTGGAGTTTCGGACAAAGATGGGAGACCCAGTACTTC. This rearrangement joins TRBV30 to TRBJ2-5, with D possibly TRBD1 on 5 matching bases. V lost 2 bases to trimming and J lost 5 bases, with 15 bases between them. Per germline, CDR1 GTSNPN and CDR2 SVGIG (reference sequence). The CDR3 extends over 14 amino acids.

The V call is TRBV7-6, the J call TRBJ1-3; D gene unclear. Trimming stripped 2 bases from V and 0 bases from J, with 5 bases between. Per germline, CDR1 SGHVS and CDR2 FNYEAQ. The CDR3 has 14 residues. CDR3 residues: CASSLQPSGNTIYF. The CDR3, as DNA: TGTGCCAGCAGCTTACAGCCCTCTGGAAACACCATATATTTT.

This clone has just one count. The rearrangement joins TRBV6-1 to TRBJ1-5, with no clear D. From germline, CDR1 is MNHNS and CDR2 SASEGT. V lost 4 bases to trimming and J lost 9 bases, with 16 bases between them. The CDR3 sequence is 14 residues long. CDR3 nucleotides: TGTGCCAGCAGTGCTTTAGGGCCCTCAGGGCCCCAGCATTTT. Encoded protein: CASSALGPSGPQHF.

This chain connects TRBV7-3 to TRBJ2-4; perhaps TRBD1 as D (5 bases). Germline lookup yields CDR1 SGHTA and CDR2 FQGTGA. The CDR3 loop spans 15 amino acids. V was trimmed by 2 bases and J by 1 base, leaving 9 bases between them. This chain's CDR3 is CASSLSPGAKNIQYF. The CDR3 DNA follows: TGTGCCAGCAGCTTATCACCAGGGGCCAAAAACATTCAGTACTTC.

A few counts support this clone. The chain couples TRBV5-1 to TRBJ2-5; D may be TRBD2 (6 bases). Trimming removed 2 bases from V and 2 bases from J, with 13 bases in between. CDR1 SGHRS and CDR2 YFSETQ come from the germline V gene. The CDR3 spans 15 residues. The CDR3 spells CASSFVAAPQETQYF. The CDR3 nucleotides are TGCGCCAGCAGCTTCGTAGCGGCCCCTCAAGAGACCCAGTACTTC.

Within the sample, this clone is medium-sized. The chain links TRBV29-1 to TRBJ1-5; possibly TRBD1 for D (5 bases). CDR3 length equals 12 residues. Germline CDR1 and CDR2: SQVTM and ANQGSEA. V was shortened by 5 bases and J by 4 bases, with 9 bases between the two germline ends. CDR3 protein: CSVRQGNQPQHF. DNA of the CDR3: TGCAGCGTTCGGCAGGGTAATCAGCCCCAGCATTTT. The whole variable domain, remainder taken from reference TRBV29-1 and TRBJ1-5, is SAVISQKPSRDICQRGTSLTIQCQVDSQVTMMFWYRQQPGQSLTLIATANQGSEATYESGFVIDKFPISRPNLTFSTLTVSNMSPEDSSIYLCSVRQGNQPQHFGDGTRLSIL.

J is TRBJ1-4 and V is TRBV5-1, with D possibly TRBD1 on 6 matching bases. Germline V gene data show CDR1 as SGHRS and CDR2 as YFSETQ. The CDR3 has 17 amino acids. Trimming left V 1 base short and J 4 bases short, with 17 bases between. CDR3 amino acids: CASSLRAGAKGNEKLFF. CDR3 sequence (DNA): TGCGCCAGCAGCTTGAGGGCAGGGGCGAAGGGTAATGAAAAACTGTTTTTT. The whole variable domain, remainder taken from reference TRBV5-1 and TRBJ1-4, is KAGVTQTPRYLIKTRGQQVTLSCSPISGHRSVSWYQQTPGQGLQFLFEYFSETQRNKGNFPGRFSGRQFSNSRSEMNVSTLELGDSALYLCASSLRAGAKGNEKLFFGSGTQLSVL.